The 15 T cell receptor beta chains listed next were all sequenced from one sample in a study of cytomegalovirus exposure and HLA in healthy donors. Use of 60 Vbeta and 13 Jbeta primers characterized the PCR. Profiling relied on immunoSEQ multiplex PCR, and the TCRdb table lists in-frame clones only, not all of them. This sample has 110,000 to 150,000 clones, with approximately 83% found just once. The source material was PBMCs. The source of these receptors is a man aged 35 to 55 in good health and CMV-seropositive.

The rearrangement uses TRBV7-3 and TRBJ1-1; D is perhaps TRBD1 (5 bases). Between the trimmed V and J ends, which lost 5 bases and 3 bases, there was a span of 10 bases. This CDR3 has 13 residues. Germline assignment: CDR1 SGHTA and CDR2 FQGTGA. The CDR3 sequence is CASSQGIYTEAFF. In nucleotides, the CDR3 is TGTGCCAGCAGCCAGGGTATATACACTGAAGCTTTCTTT.

The V and J genes are TRBV12-5 and TRBJ2-1; 8 positions match TRBD1. From germline, CDR1 is LGHNT and CDR2 FRNRAP. V was clipped by 2 bases and J by 6 bases; unmatched bases: 6. This CDR3 region has 15 residues. The CDR3 bases are TGTGCTAGTGGTTTGCGGCAGGGGGCACGCAATGAGCAGTTCTTC. Protein: CASGLRQGARNEQFF.

This clone occurred many times. The V call is TRBV19, the J call TRBJ1-5; 7 nucleotides line up with TRBD1. Germline CDR1 and CDR2: LNHDA and SQIVND (reference sequence). J was trimmed by 1 base and V by 3 bases; bases with no gene match: 6. CDR3 length: 16 amino acids. The CDR3 is CASSIGRQGSNQPQHF. The CDR3 region has the DNA TGTGCCAGTAGTATTGGGAGACAGGGCAGCAATCAGCCCCAGCATTTT. The full variable domain, in which reference TRBV19 and TRBJ1-5 provide the parts outside the CDR3, is DGGITQSPKYLFRKEGQNVTLSCEQNLNHDAMYWYRQDPGQGLRLIYYSQIVNDFQKGDIAEGYSVSREKKESFPLTVTSAQKNPTAFYLCASSIGRQGSNQPQHFGDGTRLSIL.

CDR3 region: CASRDSGGTTDTQYF. The CDR3 DNA reads TGTGCCAGCAGGGATAGCGGGGGAACCACAGATACGCAGTATTTT. The chain uses TRBV2 and TRBJ2-3, with 9 bases identical to TRBD2. After removal of 6 bases from V and 2 bases from J, the junction contained 6 bases not matched to a gene. In germline, CDR1 is SNHLY, CDR2 FYNNEI. The CDR3 is 15 residues long.

The rearrangement links TRBV7-8 to TRBJ2-7, with D maybe TRBD1 (6 bases). The germline gives CDR1 SGHVS, CDR2 FQNEAQ. The V gene lost 1 base and the J gene lost 6 bases, with 13 bases spanning the gap. The CDR3 loop spans 14 amino acids. The CDR3 nucleotides read TGTGCCAGCAGCTTAGTAGACAGGTTACTCGAGCAGTACTTC. As protein: CASSLVDRLLEQYF.

The V call is TRBV30, the J call TRBJ1-5; D remains ambiguous. The V and J ends lost 0 bases and 4 bases respectively, with 10 bases between them. Germline CDR1 and CDR2: GTSNPN and SVGIG (reference sequence). CDR3 size: 14 residues. In nucleotides, the CDR3 is TGTGCCTGGAGTGTCGCGGCCGGGAATCAGCCCCAGCATTTT. Encoded protein: CAWSVAAGNQPQHF.

Only a few counts were recorded for this clone. The CDR3 coding sequence is TGCGCCAGCAGCCTCGGGACTAGCGGTGAAGAGACCCAGTACTTC. Amino acids: CASSLGTSGEETQYF. V and J are TRBV5-1 and TRBJ2-5; the match to TRBD2 covers 11 bases. The germline V gene has CDR1 SGHRS and CDR2 YFSETQ. V shed 4 bases, J shed 3 bases, and the junction held 5 bases outside the gene matches. The CDR3 spans 15 residues.

The chain links TRBV7-2 to TRBJ1-1; 11 bases match TRBD1. The junction had 6 bases not matched to a gene; V was cut back by 5 bases and J by 7 bases. The germline gives CDR1 SGHTA, CDR2 FQGNSA. There are 14 residues in the CDR3. CDR3 sequence: CASSHGQGASEAFF. Here the CDR3 DNA reads TGTGCCAGCAGCCACGGACAGGGGGCGAGTGAAGCTTTCTTT. Based on the CDR3 plus reference TRBV7-2 and TRBJ1-1, the full variable domain is GAGVSQSPSNKVTEKGKDVELRCDPISGHTALYWYRQSLGQGLEFLIYFQGNSAPDKSGLPSDRFSAERTGGSVSTLTIQRTQQEDSAVYLCASSHGQGASEAFFGQGTRLTVV.

V gene TRBV6-5 combines with J gene TRBJ1-2; perhaps TRBD1 as D (6 bases). Germline values: CDR1 MNHEY, CDR2 SVGAGI. This CDR3 contains 13 residues. Trimming removed 4 bases at V and 2 bases at J, with 8 bases between. CDR3 region: CASSSQGNYGYTF. CDR3 bases: TGTGCCAGCAGTTCACAGGGCAACTATGGCTACACCTTC.

This clone was counted only a few times. This chain uses TRBV2 with TRBJ1-2; TRBD1 aligns across 8 bases. The CDR3 extends over 13 amino acids. Trimming cost V 7 bases and J 2 bases; bases outside gene matches: 3. Germline lookup yields CDR1 SNHLY and CDR2 FYNNEI. The CDR3 region has the DNA TGTGCCAGCACCGGGACAGGAAACTATGGCTACACCTTC. Its protein product is CASTGTGNYGYTF. The full variable domain, its missing parts supplied by reference TRBV2 and TRBJ1-2, is EPEVTQTPSHQVTQMGQEVILRCVPISNHLYFYWYRQILGQKVEFLVSFYNNEISEKSEIFDDQFSVERPDGSNFTLKIRSTKLEDSAMYFCASTGTGNYGYTFGSGTRLTVV.

In its sample, this clone was seen once. CDR3 residues: CASSWTGTGNTEAFF. CDR3 bases: TGCGCCAGCAGCTGGACCGGGACAGGGAACACTGAAGCTTTCTTT. The rearrangement joins TRBV5-1 to TRBJ1-1; 8 bases are a match to TRBD1. CDR1 is SGHRS, CDR2 YFSETQ, per germline. J gave up 1 base and V 3 bases, and 5 bases lay outside the gene matches. The CDR3 runs 15 residues. The complete variable domain, with remaining parts taken from reference TRBV5-1 and TRBJ1-1, reads KAGVTQTPRYLIKTRGQQVTLSCSPISGHRSVSWYQQTPGQGLQFLFEYFSETQRNKGNFPGRFSGRQFSNSRSEMNVSTLELGDSALYLCASSWTGTGNTEAFFGQGTRLTVV.

The V gene is TRBV18, the J gene TRBJ1-3; 10 nucleotides align to TRBD1. The CDR3 has 16 residues. The germline CDR1 and CDR2 sequences are KGHSH and LQKENI. V lost 2 bases to trimming and J lost 3 bases; unmatched junction nucleotides: 4. Here the CDR3 DNA reads TGTGCCAGCTCACCAGGGGACAGGGGTCTTGGAAACACCATATATTTT. It is translated as CASSPGDRGLGNTIYF.

This clone showed up just a few times. The gene calls are TRBV27 and TRBJ2-3, with 8 bases lining up with TRBD1. The CDR3 extends over 15 amino acids. V dropped 5 bases and J dropped 5; count of bases not matched to a gene: 9. The germline V gene encodes CDR1 MNHEY and CDR2 SMNVEV (reference sequence). Here the CDR3 reads CASSPRTGRRDTQYF. For the CDR3, the DNA is TGTGCCAGCAGTCCAAGGACAGGGAGGAGAGATACGCAGTATTTT.

The chain joins TRBV15 to TRBJ1-2; 10 nucleotides match TRBD1. The length of the CDR3 is 14 residues. In germline, CDR1 is LNHNV, CDR2 YYDKDF (reference sequence). Trimming at V came to 5 bases and at J to 7 bases, leaving 7 bases not matched to a gene. The CDR3 DNA sequence: TGTGCCACCAGCTTAAGACAGGGGGCGCGTGGCTACACCTTC. It codes for CATSLRQGARGYTF.

Only one count was recorded for this clone. The chain recombines TRBV18 with TRBJ2-7, with 9 bases fitting TRBD2. The germline V gene encodes CDR1 KGHSH and CDR2 LQKENI. The length of the CDR3 is 14 residues. V lost 4 bases and J lost 2; bases outside the gene matches: 3. The CDR3 spells CASSQGGGAYEQYF. The CDR3 DNA is TGTGCCAGCTCACAGGGCGGGGGGGCCTACGAGCAGTACTTC.